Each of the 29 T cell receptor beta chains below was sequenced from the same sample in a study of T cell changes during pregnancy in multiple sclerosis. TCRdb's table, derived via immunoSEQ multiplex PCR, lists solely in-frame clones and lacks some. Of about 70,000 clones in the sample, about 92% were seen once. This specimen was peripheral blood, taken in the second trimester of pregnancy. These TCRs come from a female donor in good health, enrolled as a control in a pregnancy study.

DNA for the CDR3: TGCGCCAGCAGCACCCCCGGGACAGGGGGAGCCTACGAGCAGTACTTC. This gives the protein CASSTPGTGGAYEQYF. The J gene is TRBJ2-7, the V gene TRBV5-1; 11 nucleotides line up with TRBD1. V lost 4 bases, J lost 2 bases, and 8 bases stayed unmatched. The CDR3 loop spans 16 amino acids. Germline V CDR1 and CDR2: SGHRS, YFSETQ.

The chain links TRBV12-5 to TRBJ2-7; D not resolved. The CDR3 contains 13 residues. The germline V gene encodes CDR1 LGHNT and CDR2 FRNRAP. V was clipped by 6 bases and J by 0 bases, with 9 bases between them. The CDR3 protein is CASGPRNSYEQYF. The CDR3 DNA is TGTGCTAGTGGACCCAGGAACTCCTACGAGCAGTACTTC.

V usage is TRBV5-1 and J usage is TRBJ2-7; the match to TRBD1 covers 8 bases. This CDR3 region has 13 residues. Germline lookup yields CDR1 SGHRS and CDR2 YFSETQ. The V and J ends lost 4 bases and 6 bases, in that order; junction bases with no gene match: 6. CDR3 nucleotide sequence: TGCGCCAGCAGCCCGACAGGGGTCTCCGAGCAGTACTTC. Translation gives CASSPTGVSEQYF.

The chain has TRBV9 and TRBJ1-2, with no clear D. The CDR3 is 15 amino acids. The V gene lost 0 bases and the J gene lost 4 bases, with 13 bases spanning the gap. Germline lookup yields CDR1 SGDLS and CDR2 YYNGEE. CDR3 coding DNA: TGTGCCAGCAGCGTAGACGGAGGGCTGGGCTATGGCTACACCTTC. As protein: CASSVDGGLGYGYTF.

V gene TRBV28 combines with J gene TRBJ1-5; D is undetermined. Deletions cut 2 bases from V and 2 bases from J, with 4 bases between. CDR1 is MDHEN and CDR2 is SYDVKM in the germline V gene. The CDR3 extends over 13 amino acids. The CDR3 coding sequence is TGTGCCAGCAGTTTAGCAGGCAATCAGCCCCAGCATTTT. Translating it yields CASSLAGNQPQHF.

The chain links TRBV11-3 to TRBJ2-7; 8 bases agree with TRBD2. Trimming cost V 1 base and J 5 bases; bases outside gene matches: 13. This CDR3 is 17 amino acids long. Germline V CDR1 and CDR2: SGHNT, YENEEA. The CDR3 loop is CASSLGRTRDGRDEQYF. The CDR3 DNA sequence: TGTGCCAGCAGCTTAGGACGGACGCGAGACGGGAGGGACGAGCAGTACTTC.

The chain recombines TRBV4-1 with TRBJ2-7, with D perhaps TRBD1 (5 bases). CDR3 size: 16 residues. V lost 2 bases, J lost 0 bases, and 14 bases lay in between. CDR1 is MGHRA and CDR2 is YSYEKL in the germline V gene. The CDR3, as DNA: TGCGCCAGCAGCCAATATATAACAGGTAGCTCCTACGAGCAGTACTTC. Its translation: CASSQYITGSSYEQYF.

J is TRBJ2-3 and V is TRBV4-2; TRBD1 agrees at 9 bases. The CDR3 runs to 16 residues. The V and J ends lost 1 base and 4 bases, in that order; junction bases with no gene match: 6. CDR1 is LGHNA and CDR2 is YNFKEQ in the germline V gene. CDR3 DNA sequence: TGTGCCAGCAGCCAAGGGGGACAGGGAGGCCCAGATACGCAGTATTTT. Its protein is CASSQGGQGGPDTQYF.

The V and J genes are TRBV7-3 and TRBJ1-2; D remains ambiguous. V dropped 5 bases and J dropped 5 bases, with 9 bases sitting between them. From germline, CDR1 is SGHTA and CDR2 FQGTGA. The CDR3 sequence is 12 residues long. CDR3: CASSQTGYGYTF. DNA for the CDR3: TGTGCCAGCAGCCAAACTGGTTATGGCTACACCTTC.

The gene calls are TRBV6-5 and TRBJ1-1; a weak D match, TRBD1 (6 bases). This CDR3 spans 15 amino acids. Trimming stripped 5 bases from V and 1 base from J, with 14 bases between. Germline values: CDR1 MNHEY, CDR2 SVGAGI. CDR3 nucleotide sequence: TGTGCCAGCAGTCCCCCGGGACATAGGAACACTGAAGCTTTCTTT. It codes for CASSPPGHRNTEAFF.

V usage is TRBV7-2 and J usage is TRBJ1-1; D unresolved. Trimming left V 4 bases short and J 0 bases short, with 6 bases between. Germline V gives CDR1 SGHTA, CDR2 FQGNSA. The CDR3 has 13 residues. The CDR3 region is CASSSRLNTEAFF. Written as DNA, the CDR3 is TGTGCCAGCAGCTCCAGATTGAACACTGAAGCTTTCTTT.

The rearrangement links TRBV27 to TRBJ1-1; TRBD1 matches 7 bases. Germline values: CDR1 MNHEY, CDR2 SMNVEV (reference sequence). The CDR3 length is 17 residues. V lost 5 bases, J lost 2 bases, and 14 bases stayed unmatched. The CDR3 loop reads CASSSRGWGQFNTEAFF. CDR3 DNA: TGTGCCAGCAGTAGCCGCGGTTGGGGACAGTTTAACACTGAAGCTTTCTTT.

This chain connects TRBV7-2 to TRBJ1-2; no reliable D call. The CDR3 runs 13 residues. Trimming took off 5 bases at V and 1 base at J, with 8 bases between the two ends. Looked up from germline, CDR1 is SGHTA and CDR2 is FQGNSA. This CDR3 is CASSRTINYGYTF. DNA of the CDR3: TGTGCCAGCAGCCGGACTATTAACTATGGCTACACCTTC. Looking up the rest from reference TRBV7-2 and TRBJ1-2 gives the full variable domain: GAGVSQSPSNKVTEKGKDVELRCDPISGHTALYWYRQSLGQGLEFLIYFQGNSAPDKSGLPSDRFSAERTGGSVSTLTIQRTQQEDSAVYLCASSRTINYGYTFGSGTRLTVV.

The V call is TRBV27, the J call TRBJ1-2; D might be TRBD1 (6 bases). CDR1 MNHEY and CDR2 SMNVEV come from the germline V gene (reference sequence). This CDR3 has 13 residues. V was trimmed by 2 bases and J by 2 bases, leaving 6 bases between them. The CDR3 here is CASSLRGNYGYTF. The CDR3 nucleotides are TGTGCCAGCAGTTTAAGGGGGAACTATGGCTACACCTTC.

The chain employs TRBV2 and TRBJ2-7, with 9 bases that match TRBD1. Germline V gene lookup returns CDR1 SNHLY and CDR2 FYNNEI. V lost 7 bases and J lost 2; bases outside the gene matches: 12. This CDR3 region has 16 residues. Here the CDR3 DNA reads TGTGCCAGCAAAACCCTTGCGGGACAGGGTCCCTACGAGCAGTACTTC. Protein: CASKTLAGQGPYEQYF.

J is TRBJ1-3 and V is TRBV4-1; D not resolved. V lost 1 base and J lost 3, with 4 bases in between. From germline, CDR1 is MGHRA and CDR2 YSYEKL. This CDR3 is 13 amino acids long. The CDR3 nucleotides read TGCGCCAGCAGCCAAGCAGGTGGAAACACCATATATTTT. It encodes CASSQAGGNTIYF.

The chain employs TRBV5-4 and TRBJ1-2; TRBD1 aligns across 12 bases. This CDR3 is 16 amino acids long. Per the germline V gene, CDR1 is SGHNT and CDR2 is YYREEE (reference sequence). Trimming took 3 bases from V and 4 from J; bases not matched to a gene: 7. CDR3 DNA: TGTGCCAGCAGCTCCGGGACAGGGGGCGGCCTCTATGGCTACACCTTC. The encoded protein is CASSSGTGGGLYGYTF.

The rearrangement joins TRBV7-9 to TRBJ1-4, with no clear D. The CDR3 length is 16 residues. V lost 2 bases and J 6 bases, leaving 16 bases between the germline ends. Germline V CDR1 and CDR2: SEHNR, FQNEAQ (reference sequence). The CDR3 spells CASSLRGEGRYEKLFF. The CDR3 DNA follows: TGTGCCAGCAGCTTACGCGGAGAGGGCCGATATGAAAAACTGTTTTTT.

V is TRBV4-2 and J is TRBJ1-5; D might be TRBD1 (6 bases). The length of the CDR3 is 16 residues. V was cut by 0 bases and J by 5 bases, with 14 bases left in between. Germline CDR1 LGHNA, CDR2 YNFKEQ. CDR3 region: CASSQEWGQSHQPQHF. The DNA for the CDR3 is TGTGCCAGCAGCCAAGAATGGGGGCAGAGTCATCAGCCCCAGCATTTT.

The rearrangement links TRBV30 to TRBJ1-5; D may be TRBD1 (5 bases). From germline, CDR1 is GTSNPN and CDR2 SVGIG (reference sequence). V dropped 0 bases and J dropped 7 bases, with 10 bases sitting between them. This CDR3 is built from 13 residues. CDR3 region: CAWSVQDGQPQHF. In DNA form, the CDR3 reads TGTGCCTGGAGTGTACAGGACGGCCAGCCCCAGCATTTT.

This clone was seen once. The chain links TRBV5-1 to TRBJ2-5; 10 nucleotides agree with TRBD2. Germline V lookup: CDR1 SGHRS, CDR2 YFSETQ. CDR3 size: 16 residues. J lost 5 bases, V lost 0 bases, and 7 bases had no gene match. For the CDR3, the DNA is TGCGCCAGCAGCTTGGGGTCTAGCGGGGGAGGTGAGACCCAGTACTTC. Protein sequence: CASSLGSSGGGETQYF.

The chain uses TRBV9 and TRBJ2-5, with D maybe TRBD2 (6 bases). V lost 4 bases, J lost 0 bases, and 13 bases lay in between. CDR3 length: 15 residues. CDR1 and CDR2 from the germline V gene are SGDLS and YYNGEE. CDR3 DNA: TGTGCCAGCAGCACCGAGGCGGGGTACCAAGAGACCCAGTACTTC. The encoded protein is CASSTEAGYQETQYF.

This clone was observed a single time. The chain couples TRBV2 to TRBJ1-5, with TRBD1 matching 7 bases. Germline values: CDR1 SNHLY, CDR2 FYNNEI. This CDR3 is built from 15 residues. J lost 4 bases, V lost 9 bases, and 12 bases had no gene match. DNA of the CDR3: TGTGCCAGTCTAAGGGGGCCGGAGAGAAATCAGCCCCAGCATTTT. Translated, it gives CASLRGPERNQPQHF.

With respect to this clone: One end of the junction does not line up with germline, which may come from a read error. The CDR3 coding sequence is TGTGCCAGCAGCTTGAGGGAGTTGAAACCGAACTTC. Amino acid sequence: CASSLRELKPNF. The V and J genes are TRBV7-9 and TRBJ2-4; possibly TRBD2 for D (5 bases). Germline loops: CDR1 SEHNR, CDR2 FQNEAQ (reference sequence). The CDR3 is made up of 12 amino acids.

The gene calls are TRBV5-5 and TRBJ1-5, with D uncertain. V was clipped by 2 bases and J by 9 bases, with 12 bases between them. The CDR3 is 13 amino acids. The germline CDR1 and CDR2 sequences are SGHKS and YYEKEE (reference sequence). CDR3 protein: CASSLVEGPPQHF. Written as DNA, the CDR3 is TGTGCCAGCAGCTTAGTTGAGGGCCCGCCCCAGCATTTT.

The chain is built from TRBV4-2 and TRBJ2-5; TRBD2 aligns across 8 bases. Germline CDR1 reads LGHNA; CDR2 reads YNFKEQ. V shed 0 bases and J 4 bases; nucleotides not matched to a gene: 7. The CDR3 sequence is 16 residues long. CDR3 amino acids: CASSQEGSGGPETQYF. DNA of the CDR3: TGTGCCAGCAGCCAAGAGGGGAGCGGGGGTCCAGAGACCCAGTACTTC.

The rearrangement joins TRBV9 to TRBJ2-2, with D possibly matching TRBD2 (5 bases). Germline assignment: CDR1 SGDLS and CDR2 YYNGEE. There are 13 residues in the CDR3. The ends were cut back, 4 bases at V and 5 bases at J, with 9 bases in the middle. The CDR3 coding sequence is TGTGCCAGCAGCCTGAGGACTACCGGGGAGCTGTTTTTT. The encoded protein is CASSLRTTGELFF.

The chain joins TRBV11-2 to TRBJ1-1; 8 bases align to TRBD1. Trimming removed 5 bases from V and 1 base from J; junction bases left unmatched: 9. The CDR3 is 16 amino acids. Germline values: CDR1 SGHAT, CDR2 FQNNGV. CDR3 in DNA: TGTGCCAGCAGCACCCCCCGGCAGGGGGCGAACACTGAAGCTTTCTTT. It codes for CASSTPRQGANTEAFF.

CDR3 region: CASSHPGTDTQYF. CDR3 coding DNA: TGCGCCAGCAGCCACCCCGGGACAGATACGCAGTATTTT. This rearrangement joins TRBV4-3 to TRBJ2-3; D is undetermined. The CDR3 is 13 residues long. Trimming removed 3 bases from V and 3 bases from J, with 7 bases in between. The germline V gene encodes CDR1 LGHNA and CDR2 YSLEER.